The table lists the clone carrying this T cell receptor beta chain with many counts. This CDR3 region has 17 residues. Trimming pared 3 bases from V and 2 bases from J, leaving 19 bases between. Germline CDR1 and CDR2: WSHSY and SAAADI. TCR beta CDR3 sequences were amplified from RNA transcripts. With the HTBI primer set, the TCR CDR3 went through a first round of RT-PCR. TCRdb re-called the multiplex PCR reads through MiXCR, storing one row per CDR3 protein. The sample consists of a few hundred thousand distinct CDR3 sequences, around 14% of them appearing once. The source of the sample is a study of T cells in Graves' hyperthyroidism and ophthalmopathy.

The sample was blood. This TCR was sampled from a woman between 18 and 29 years old with Graves' hyperthyroidism that later progressed to Graves' ophthalmopathy. V and J are TRBV10-2 and TRBJ2-5, with D perhaps TRBD2 (5 bases). The CDR3 DNA reads TGCGCCAGCAGTGAAGATCGGGCTAGCATCAAGCAAGAGACCCAGTACTTC. Encoded protein: CASSEDRASIKQETQYF.